This T cell receptor beta chain was found in a study of long-term antiretroviral therapy in people with HIV (dated by TCRdb to 2022 to 2024). For the wider study: The earliest samples were collected roughly a decade before the 2015 WHO recommendation for immediate ART, at a time when ART was usually postponed until CD4 counts fell. Test extractions of a monoclonal T-cell line alongside 33 polyclonal samples showed no cross-contamination during QIAcube processing. The cohort contributed over 150 cryopreserved PBMC samples from about 31 adults with confirmed HIV infection, collected serially over a mean of 6 years (range 1-12). This retrospective serial study examined whether starting ART and sustained HIV suppression were associated with changes in the composition and diversity of the TRB repertoire in peripheral blood. Of the 30 or so participants with HIV, approximately ten were female. The investigation overall reported the following: Samples dated from the mid-2000s to the late 2010s, and the ART regimens used may be less effective than current ones. Expanded TRB clones identified before ART initiation dominated the repertoire across all time points, though the dominance fluctuated and decreased in many PLHIV after ART. No data were available on ART adherence, viral resistance or therapy changes, limiting inferences about post-ART repertoire changes. ART initiation was associated with a significant increase in TRB diversity, but diversity stayed significantly below transplant donor controls even after long-term ART. Because pre-ART samples had limited cell numbers, unsorted PBMC were profiled rather than sorted CD4+ and CD8+ T cells. Since PBMC availability was limited, sequencing covered only the TCR beta chain, with no alpha chain pairing. Narrower CDR3 length ranges were observed in HIV repertoires than in controls, and an antigen-experienced repertoire with only a slight naive shift after ART was suggested by the network structure.

To be included, a participant needed at least one PBMC sample from before ART initiation plus at least two post-ART samples. All participants with HIV were treated in the United States of America. Before DNA extraction, cryopreserved samples containing 1-10 million PBMC were thawed and washed. At the time of the earliest PBMC sample, participants with HIV were aged between about 23 and 54 years. PBMC samples were contributed by each participant from 1-4 timepoints before ART initiation and 2-8 timepoints after ART initiation, with a median of 7 samples. Serial HIV viral load, CD4+ T-cell count, ART history and demographic data were obtained for every participant. Genomic DNA was extracted from unsorted PBMC with a Qiagen kit on a QIAcube, processed in batches of 12 samples. The immunoSEQ hsTCRB v3.0 assay was used at survey level resolution for TRB variable region sequencing. A depth of roughly 35,000-50,000 T-cell genomes per sample was targeted for TRB sequencing. TRB libraries were pooled and sequenced on an Illumina MiSeq using a v3 150-cycle kit. The paper's processing steps were these. Repertoire analysis ran in R within a reproducible Nextflow workflow covering QC, data transformation and analysis. LymphoSeq2, an R package for AIRR-Seq data exploration, was used to implement custom analyses. Several samples that produced fewer than 5000 total TRB sequences were removed, so 200 or so HIV repertoires were analyzed. Among the roughly 180 retained HIV repertoires, under 65 were collected before ART initiation and 120 to 140 after ART initiation. Repertoires were downsampled to 5000 TRB nucleotide sequences, and summary statistics were averaged over 100 downsampling iterations. TRB sequences were retained for analysis only if CDR3 regions of at least seven amino acids were present. Diversity was measured with a Shannon entropy-derived clonality score and the Gini coefficient. Repertoire networks linked the top 5000 CDR3 amino acid sequences whenever two sequences differed by an edit distance of one. Antigen specificity groups and MHC restriction were predicted for TRB CDR3 amino acid sequences with GLIPH2. To flag known associations with CMV, EBV, HIV or tissue antigens, CDR3 amino acid sequences were compared against VDJdb and McPAS-TCR. Pre-ART, post-ART and control groups were compared with Wilcoxon signed-rank tests and Holm-Bonferroni correction. TCRdb obtained this table from immuneACCESS and retained in-frame rearrangements with V and J assigned. These tables miss some clones; where compared with another copy, unresolved V genes account for less than half of the shortfall, and the remainder is unexplained. That table furnishes V, J and clone size, whereas the DNA furnished D and trimming. The sample table lists 30,000 to 45,000 clones, 80% of them with a count of one. The ten largest account for roughly 5.8% of the sample.

About this clone itself: Its target antigen remains unknown. Base qualities are not recorded, but no much larger clone differs from it by a single base.

The CDR3 numbers 15 residues from cysteine through phenylalanine. Of all the DNA, just the CDR3 is kept, 45 bases in frame from base 1. In the germline V gene, CDR1 corresponds to SGHVS and CDR2 to FQNEAQ. The germline ends are 13 bases apart after V is trimmed by 1 base and J by 6 bases. The origin of this receptor is a man aged 25 to 45 with HIV. This receptor chain uses TRBV7-8 and TRBJ1-3; the best D guess is TRBD1, with 5 bases matching. Sequences were derived from unsorted PBMCs, sampled 3.4 years after starting antiretroviral therapy. The nucleotides read TGTGCCAGCAGCTTAGGGCAGGGAAGAGAAAACACCATATATTTT. Translation gives CASSLGQGRENTIYF.